The next 28 T cell receptor beta chains were all read from a single sample in a study of T cell responses to AZD1222 COVID-19 vaccine (dated by TCRdb to the early 2020s). According to the study, the label for this sample's time point signals: about 28 days (+/-7) after the second vaccine dose. Libraries were prepared through the immunoSEQ multiplex PCR assay. What TCRdb holds here is the immuneACCESS table cut down to in-frame rearrangements. Part of the clones is not present; checked against another copy, under half of the missing clones reflect an unresolved V gene, and the others are unexplained. The sample has 130,000 or so clones on record, more than 85% of them singletons. Jointly, the top ten make up 1.5% to 2% of the sample. The specimen was peripheral blood, collected 28 days after the second AZD1222 dose. These receptors were taken from an adult who received the AZD1222 COVID-19 vaccine.

This chain connects TRBV9 to TRBJ1-2; D unresolved. V dropped 2 bases and J dropped 4 bases, with 9 bases sitting between them. The CDR3 is 13 amino acids. The germline gives CDR1 SGDLS, CDR2 YYNGEE. CDR3 protein: CASSVTAIYGYTF. DNA for the CDR3: TGTGCCAGCAGCGTCACAGCCATCTATGGCTACACCTTC.

The CDR3: CAWSPAFDLGNTIYF. CDR3 sequence (DNA): TGTGCCTGGAGTCCCGCTTTCGACCTTGGAAACACCATATATTTT. The V and J genes are TRBV30 and TRBJ1-3; D uncertain. The CDR3 is 15 residues long. Trimming took off 2 bases at V and 3 bases at J, with 14 bases between the two ends. Germline CDR1 and CDR2: GTSNPN and SVGIG (reference sequence).

The V and J genes are TRBV18 and TRBJ2-1, with D perhaps TRBD2 (6 bases). CDR1 is KGHSH and CDR2 is LQKENI in the germline V gene. The CDR3 sequence is 15 residues long. The V and J ends lost 3 bases and 4 bases respectively, with 13 bases between them. The DNA of the CDR3 is TGTGCCAGCTCACCGCCGATAGCGGAGTACAATGAGCAGTTCTTC. It specifies CASSPPIAEYNEQFF.

This clone was recorded once. The CDR3 bases are TGTGCCCTGGGACGAGGGATTGAAGCTTTCTTT. Translating it yields CALGRGIEAFF. The rearrangement uses TRBV30 and TRBJ1-1, with TRBD1 as a possible D gene (5 bases). The V gene's germline CDR1 is GTSNPN and CDR2 SVGIG (reference sequence). The CDR3 loop spans 11 amino acids. Trimming pared 8 bases from V and 7 bases from J, leaving 14 bases between.

V is TRBV19 and J is TRBJ1-1; D is unresolved. The CDR3 spans 13 residues. CDR1 LNHDA and CDR2 SQIVND come from the germline V gene (reference sequence). V shed 5 bases and J shed 1 base, with 8 bases lying between them. CDR3 sequence (DNA): TGTGCCAGTAGTCGAACGAGGAACACTGAAGCTTTCTTT. Translation: CASSRTRNTEAFF.

This sequence joins TRBV10-3 and TRBJ1-5; tentatively, D is TRBD1 (6 bases). This CDR3 contains 12 residues. Germline values: CDR1 ENHRY, CDR2 SYGVKD. Trimming stripped 11 bases from V and 11 bases from J, with 19 bases between. In DNA form, the CDR3 reads TGTGCCGCTCGGACAGCCGGATCGGCCCAGCATTTT. Translated, it gives CAARTAGSAQHF.

This chain links TRBV19 with TRBJ1-1; no clear D. Germline V gene data show CDR1 as LNHDA and CDR2 as SQIVND (reference sequence). The ends were cut back, 6 bases at V and 5 bases at J, with 10 bases in the middle. The CDR3 sequence is 12 residues long. CDR3 in amino acids: CASSPDFTEAFF. In DNA form, the CDR3 reads TGTGCCAGTAGCCCAGACTTTACTGAAGCTTTCTTT.

This chain connects TRBV2 to TRBJ1-1; D gene ambiguous. V was pared by 8 bases and J by 12 bases, with 7 bases between. This CDR3 contains 8 residues. Germline-derived CDR1 and CDR2 are SNHLY and FYNNEI. Written as DNA, the CDR3 is TGTGCCAGCTGGGTGTCTTTCTTT. Translation gives CASWVSFF.

This sequence joins TRBV5-6 and TRBJ1-1, with D possibly matching TRBD1 (6 bases). The CDR3 has 14 residues. V dropped 4 bases and J dropped 2 bases, with 12 bases sitting between them. Germline V lookup: CDR1 SGHDT, CDR2 YYEEEE. The CDR3 DNA sequence: TGTGCCAGCAGCCCCCGGACAGCAAACACTGAAGCTTTCTTT. Translating gives CASSPRTANTEAFF.

The chain employs TRBV30 and TRBJ1-6; unclear D gene. Trimming took 8 bases from V and 0 from J, leaving 20 bases between them. CDR3 length: 17 amino acids. The germline V gene encodes CDR1 GTSNPN and CDR2 SVGIG (reference sequence). CDR3 coding DNA: TGTGCCCAGAGTTCAGGAGCCCTTAGCTCCTATAATTCACCCCTCCACTTT. Protein: CAQSSGALSSYNSPLHF.

The chain carries TRBV2 and TRBJ2-1; D call uncertain. The CDR3 spans 12 residues. Germline CDR1 and CDR2: SNHLY and FYNNEI. The V end lost 5 bases, the J end lost 7 bases, and 9 bases lay between the germline ends. The CDR3 DNA is TGTGCCAGCAGTTATACGAGGAATGAGCAGTTCTTC. The encoded protein is CASSYTRNEQFF. Together with reference TRBV2 and TRBJ2-1, the CDR3 gives the full variable domain: EPEVTQTPSHQVTQMGQEVILRCVPISNHLYFYWYRQILGQKVEFLVSFYNNEISEKSEIFDDQFSVERPDGSNFTLKIRSTKLEDSAMYFCASSYTRNEQFFGPGTRLTVL.

This sequence joins TRBV11-3 and TRBJ1-3, with D uncertain. The CDR3 sequence is 16 residues long. Germline CDR1 SGHNT, CDR2 YENEEA. V shed 2 bases and J shed 0 bases, with 11 bases lying between them. Written as DNA, the CDR3 is TGTGCCAGCAGCTTATTAACGGGAACCTCTGGAAACACCATATATTTT. Translating it yields CASSLLTGTSGNTIYF. Variable domain in full (rest from reference TRBV11-3 and TRBJ1-3): EAGVVQSPRYKIIEKKQPVAFWCNPISGHNTLYWYLQNLGQGPELLIRYENEEAVDDSQLPKDRFSAERLKGVDSTLKIQPAELGDSAVYLCASSLLTGTSGNTIYFGEGSWLTVV.

The J gene is TRBJ1-1, the V gene TRBV19, with a weak D call TRBD1 (6 bases). The germline V gene encodes CDR1 LNHDA and CDR2 SQIVND (reference sequence). Deletions cut 7 bases from V and 4 bases from J, with 19 bases between. There are 15 residues in the CDR3. The CDR3 DNA sequence: TGTGCCAGTATTCTCAGGGGTTTAGAGGGCACTGAAGCTTTCTTT. It specifies CASILRGLEGTEAFF.

The rearrangement joins TRBV7-9 to TRBJ2-1; D is uncertain. Germline-derived CDR1 and CDR2 are SEHNR and FQNEAQ (reference sequence). V was trimmed by 3 bases and J by 0 bases, leaving 12 bases between them. This CDR3 has 16 amino acids. The CDR3 sequence: CASSFPKYSSYNEQFF. The DNA for the CDR3 is TGTGCCAGCAGCTTTCCAAAATACTCCTCCTACAATGAGCAGTTCTTC.

A single count supports this clone. The chain recombines TRBV7-6 with TRBJ1-2, with 9 bases aligning to TRBD1. With V trimmed by 4 bases and J by 11 bases, 5 bases remained unmatched. The germline V gene encodes CDR1 SGHVS and CDR2 FNYEAQ. The CDR3 spans 12 residues. The CDR3 here is CASSSPDRGYTF. The CDR3, as DNA: TGTGCCAGCAGCTCGCCGGACAGGGGATACACCTTC.

The rearrangement links TRBV19 to TRBJ1-5; TRBD1 might be the D (6 bases). The germline V gene encodes CDR1 LNHDA and CDR2 SQIVND (reference sequence). V was cut by 5 bases and J by 5 bases, with 10 bases left in between. This CDR3 has 13 amino acids. CDR3 in DNA: TGTGCCAGTAGTGGGACATACGATCAGCCCCAGCATTTT. The encoded protein is CASSGTYDQPQHF.

The V and J genes are TRBV7-9 and TRBJ1-3, with TRBD1 matching over 10 bases. V gave up 0 bases and J gave up 3 bases; unmatched junction bases: 8. Germline lookup yields CDR1 SEHNR and CDR2 FQNEAQ (reference sequence). CDR3 size: 18 residues. The CDR3 here is CASSLAGDRGSRGNTIYF. As DNA, the CDR3 is TGTGCCAGCAGCTTAGCGGGGGACAGGGGTAGCCGTGGAAACACCATATATTTT.

This chain links TRBV19 with TRBJ1-2, with 8 bases lining up with TRBD1. The CDR3 contains 14 residues. The junction had 10 bases not matched to a gene; V was cut back by 5 bases and J by 8 bases. Germline V lookup: CDR1 LNHDA, CDR2 SQIVND (reference sequence). DNA of the CDR3: TGTGCCAGTAGTTCGACAGGGGTCCCGTGGGGCTACACCTTC. This encodes CASSSTGVPWGYTF.

V usage is TRBV6-1 and J usage is TRBJ2-1; D gene unclear. CDR1 and CDR2 from the germline V gene are MNHNS and SASEGT. This CDR3 region has 14 residues. V was cut by 3 bases and J by 6 bases, with 12 bases left in between. The CDR3: CASSDSAGRNEQFF. The CDR3 DNA sequence: TGTGCCAGCAGTGATTCGGCAGGACGCAATGAGCAGTTCTTC.

This clone was detected once. The chain uses TRBV20-1 and TRBJ1-2; 7 bases are a match to TRBD1. The germline gives CDR1 DFQATT, CDR2 SNEGSKA (reference sequence). The CDR3 is 11 residues long. With V trimmed by 5 bases and J by 8 bases, 5 bases remained unmatched. The CDR3 loop reads CSADREDGYTF. CDR3 sequence (DNA): TGCAGTGCTGACAGGGAGGACGGCTACACCTTC.

V and J are TRBV30 and TRBJ1-1, with D uncertain. Trimming removed 0 bases from V and 4 bases from J, with 12 bases in between. The germline V gene has CDR1 GTSNPN and CDR2 SVGIG (reference sequence). The CDR3 contains 14 residues. The CDR3 bases are TGTGCCTGGAGTGTCCCTAGGGTCCGCACTGAAGCTTTCTTT. Residues: CAWSVPRVRTEAFF.

The rearrangement links TRBV6-2 or TRBV6-3 to TRBJ2-2, with TRBD2 as a possible D gene (6 bases). Looked up from germline, CDR1 is MNHEY and CDR2 is SVGEGT. The CDR3 length is 15 residues. V lost 0 bases and J 6 bases, leaving 11 bases between the germline ends. The CDR3 DNA reads as TGTGCCAGCAGTTACTCTCTAGCGTCCCCCGGGGAGCTGTTTTTT. Translating gives CASSYSLASPGELFF.

The genes are TRBV18 and TRBJ1-2, with D perhaps matching TRBD1 (5 bases). Trimming shortened V by 2 bases and J by 5 bases, and 15 bases separated the two germline ends. CDR1 is KGHSH and CDR2 is LQKENI in the germline V gene. The CDR3 is 15 amino acids. CDR3 DNA: TGTGCCAGCTCACCAGACTCAGGGTTTACTTATGGCTACACCTTC. Translated: CASSPDSGFTYGYTF.

The chain has TRBV5-1 and TRBJ1-1, with 8 bases identical to TRBD1. This CDR3 contains 13 residues. CDR1 is SGHRS, CDR2 YFSETQ, per germline. The J segment lost 0 bases and the V segment lost 7 bases, leaving 2 bases of the junction unmatched. CDR3 sequence: CASGQGVNTEAFF. CDR3 bases: TGCGCCAGCGGACAGGGAGTGAACACTGAAGCTTTCTTT.

The chain combines TRBV5-1 with TRBJ2-5, with D possibly TRBD2 on 6 matching bases. The V end was cut by 4 bases, the J end by 2 bases, with 12 bases between. This CDR3 comprises 14 residues. Germline V gene sequence: CDR1 SGHRS, CDR2 YFSETQ. The CDR3 DNA reads TGCGCCAGCAGCGTCTGGGGAGGACAAGAGACCCAGTACTTC. This gives the protein CASSVWGGQETQYF.

This chain joins TRBV27 and TRBJ1-1, with D uncertain. CDR1 and CDR2 from the germline V gene are MNHEY and SMNVEV (reference sequence). The V end lost 3 bases, the J end lost 7 bases, and 18 bases lay between the germline ends. The CDR3 length is 15 residues. CDR3 DNA sequence: TGTGCCAGCAGTTTCGACGTTTTTGGCCGAGGTGAAGCTTTCTTT. Translation gives CASSFDVFGRGEAFF.

V usage is TRBV6-6 and J usage is TRBJ1-1; unclear D gene. With 4 bases removed from V and 6 bases from J, the gap between germline ends came to 9 bases. This CDR3 comprises 12 residues. The germline gives CDR1 MNHNY, CDR2 SVGAGI (reference sequence). The CDR3 region has the DNA TGTGCCAGCAGTTCGGAATGGTCTGAAGCTTTCTTT. This sequence encodes CASSSEWSEAFF.

This sequence joins TRBV27 and TRBJ1-5; 10 bases agree with TRBD1. Germline V CDR1 and CDR2: MNHEY, SMNVEV (reference sequence). Trimming at V came to 7 bases and at J to 1 base, leaving 4 bases not matched to a gene. CDR3 length: 15 amino acids. CDR3 loop: CASKPGQGSNQPQHF. CDR3 coding DNA: TGTGCCAGCAAACCGGGACAGGGGAGCAATCAGCCCCAGCATTTT.